These T cell receptor beta chains were read from a single sample in a study of OX40 agonist ivuxolimab in advanced cancers. The assay was immunoSEQ multiplex PCR, and TCRdb's table has in-frame clones only and misses some. The sample yields 30,000 to 45,000 clones, approximately 87% seen once. Material: CD4+ or CD8+ T cells sorted from blood, obtained in a trial of the OX40 agonist ivuxolimab. The receptors stem from an adult with an advanced solid tumor such as melanoma, head and neck, liver or kidney cancer. CDR3s include the opening cysteine and the closing phenylalanine or tryptophan. The order of the fields is J gene, clone size, V gene, D gene, CDR3 protein, CDR3 DNA. D genes are given only for firm matches. Part of the rows lack a size; the others show once, few, many or a class for expanded clones.

J gene: TRBJ2-1
clone size: once
V gene: TRBV29-1
D gene: NA
CDR3 protein: CSVEPTGGTYNEQFF
CDR3 DNA: TGCAGCGTTGAGCCTACTGGCGGGACCTACAATGAGCAGTTCTTC

J gene: TRBJ2-7
clone size: once
V gene: TRBV19
D gene: TRBD1
CDR3 protein: CASARGDSFYEQYF
CDR3 DNA: TGTGCCAGTGCAAGAGGGGACAGTTTCTACGAGCAGTACTTC

J gene: TRBJ2-6
clone size: NA
V gene: TRBV6-6
D gene: NA
CDR3 protein: CASSGEHSGANVLTF
CDR3 DNA: TGTGCCAGCAGCGGGGAACACTCTGGGGCCAACGTCCTGACTTTC

J gene: TRBJ2-5
clone size: NA
V gene: TRBV18
D gene: NA
CDR3 protein: CASSPQRTWATETQYF
CDR3 DNA: TGTGCCAGCTCACCCCAGCGGACCTGGGCAACAGAGACCCAGTACTTC

J gene: TRBJ2-7
clone size: once
V gene: TRBV18
D gene: NA
CDR3 protein: CASSPDSTYEQYF
CDR3 DNA: TGTGCCAGCTCACCCGATTCTACATACGAGCAGTACTTC

J gene: TRBJ2-3
clone size: NA
V gene: TRBV7-6
D gene: TRBD2
CDR3 protein: CASSLGSGGARDTQYF
CDR3 DNA: TGTGCCAGCAGCTTAGGAAGCGGGGGGGCAAGAGATACGCAGTATTTT

J gene: TRBJ2-5
clone size: NA
V gene: TRBV19
D gene: NA
CDR3 protein: CASSPEYQETQYF
CDR3 DNA: TGTGCCAGTAGTCCCGAGTACCAAGAGACCCAGTACTTC

J gene: TRBJ2-7
clone size: NA
V gene: TRBV7-3
D gene: NA
CDR3 protein: CASSLGNDYEQYF
CDR3 DNA: TGTGCCAGCAGCTTGGGCAATGACTACGAGCAGTACTTC

J gene: TRBJ2-7
clone size: NA
V gene: TRBV19
D gene: TRBD1
CDR3 protein: CASSLTGGRLYEQYF
CDR3 DNA: TGTGCCAGTAGTTTGACAGGGGGCCGCCTCTACGAGCAGTACTTC

J gene: TRBJ2-7
clone size: NA
V gene: TRBV29-1
D gene: NA
CDR3 protein: CSVEDPGLYEQYF
CDR3 DNA: TGCAGCGTTGAAGATCCGGGGTTATACGAGCAGTACTTC

J gene: TRBJ2-2
clone size: few
V gene: TRBV2
D gene: NA
CDR3 protein: CASSGQFANTGELFF
CDR3 DNA: TGTGCCAGCAGTGGACAGTTCGCGAACACCGGGGAGCTGTTTTTT

J gene: TRBJ2-7
clone size: NA
V gene: TRBV5-1
D gene: TRBD2
CDR3 protein: CASSLEAGSYEQYF
CDR3 DNA: TGCGCCAGCAGCTTGGAAGCGGGGTCCTACGAGCAGTACTTC

J gene: TRBJ1-4
clone size: NA
V gene: TRBV25-1
D gene: NA
CDR3 protein: CASSEGTTPNNEKLFF
CDR3 DNA: TGTGCCAGCAGTGAAGGGACGACTCCTAATAATGAAAAACTGTTTTTT

J gene: TRBJ2-1
clone size: NA
V gene: TRBV9
D gene: TRBD2
CDR3 protein: CASSNAGGGRNEQFF
CDR3 DNA: TGTGCCAGCAGCAACGCGGGGGGCGGTAGGAATGAGCAGTTCTTC

J gene: TRBJ1-6
clone size: NA
V gene: TRBV6-5
D gene: NA
CDR3 protein: CASSYSRAGTDSPLHF
CDR3 DNA: TGTGCCAGCAGTTACTCCCGGGCAGGGACGGATTCACCCCTCCACTTT

J gene: TRBJ1-3
clone size: NA
V gene: TRBV7-9
D gene: NA
CDR3 protein: CASSLAATAGNTIYF
CDR3 DNA: TGTGCCAGCAGCTTAGCAGCGACAGCTGGAAACACCATATATTTT

J gene: TRBJ2-3
clone size: NA
V gene: TRBV6-5
D gene: NA
CDR3 protein: CASSGDRDTQYF
CDR3 DNA: TGTGCCAGCAGTGGTGACAGGGATACGCAGTATTTT

J gene: TRBJ2-3
clone size: NA
V gene: TRBV28
D gene: NA
CDR3 protein: CASSSPSKGTQYF
CDR3 DNA: TGTGCCAGCAGTTCCCCCTCCAAGGGGACGCAGTATTTT

J gene: TRBJ1-2
clone size: few
V gene: TRBV6-5
D gene: NA
CDR3 protein: CASSFRDSFYGYTF
CDR3 DNA: TGTGCCAGCAGTTTCCGGGATTCCTTTTATGGCTACACCTTC

J gene: TRBJ1-3
clone size: NA
V gene: TRBV5-5
D gene: NA
CDR3 protein: CASSRAPGGNTIYF
CDR3 DNA: TGTGCCAGCAGCCGCGCGCCAGGAGGAAACACCATATATTTT

J gene: TRBJ1-4
clone size: NA
V gene: TRBV2
D gene: NA
CDR3 protein: CASSGPGAREKLFF
CDR3 DNA: TGTGCCAGCAGTGGTCCGGGGGCGAGGGAAAAACTGTTTTTT

J gene: TRBJ2-7
clone size: NA
V gene: TRBV11-2
D gene: NA
CDR3 protein: CASSLAPDSYEQYF
CDR3 DNA: TGTGCCAGCAGCTTAGCCCCGGATTCCTACGAGCAGTACTTC

J gene: TRBJ1-3
clone size: NA
V gene: TRBV2
D gene: NA
CDR3 protein: CASSERETGNTIYF
CDR3 DNA: TGTGCCAGCAGTGAAAGGGAAACTGGAAACACCATATATTTT

J gene: TRBJ1-2
clone size: once
V gene: TRBV6-1
D gene: NA
CDR3 protein: CASSYTTNYGYTF
CDR3 DNA: TGTGCCAGCAGCTATACAACTAACTATGGCTACACCTTC

J gene: TRBJ2-2
clone size: NA
V gene: TRBV10-2
D gene: NA
CDR3 protein: CASSGDSGTGELFF
CDR3 DNA: TGCGCCAGCAGTGGTGATAGCGGCACCGGGGAGCTGTTTTTT

J gene: TRBJ2-3
clone size: NA
V gene: TRBV13
D gene: NA
CDR3 protein: CASSQAGAQYF
CDR3 DNA: TGTGCCAGCAGCCAGGCCGGGGCGCAGTATTTT

J gene: TRBJ2-2
clone size: NA
V gene: TRBV6-1
D gene: NA
CDR3 protein: CASSDGQGNTGELFF
CDR3 DNA: TGTGCCAGCAGTGACGGCCAGGGGAACACCGGGGAGCTGTTTTTT

J gene: TRBJ2-5
clone size: NA
V gene: TRBV19
D gene: TRBD2
CDR3 protein: CASRWTSGSQETQYF
CDR3 DNA: TGTGCCAGTAGGTGGACTAGCGGCTCCCAAGAGACCCAGTACTTC

J gene: TRBJ2-7
clone size: NA
V gene: TRBV5-4
D gene: NA
CDR3 protein: CASSFNNEQYF
CDR3 DNA: TGTGCCAGCAGCTTTAACAACGAGCAGTACTTC

J gene: TRBJ2-2
clone size: NA
V gene: TRBV5-1
D gene: NA
CDR3 protein: CASSRDSVSGELFF
CDR3 DNA: TGCGCCAGCAGCCGGGACTCCGTATCCGGGGAGCTGTTTTTT

J gene: TRBJ1-4
clone size: NA
V gene: TRBV7-9
D gene: NA
CDR3 protein: CASSLGQGNEKLFF
CDR3 DNA: TGTGCCAGCAGCCTGGGACAAGGAAATGAAAAACTGTTTTTT

J gene: TRBJ2-2
clone size: NA
V gene: TRBV4-2
D gene: NA
CDR3 protein: CASSPDGPTGATGELFF
CDR3 DNA: TGTGCCAGCAGCCCGGACGGGCCTACTGGAGCCACCGGGGAGCTGTTTTTT

J gene: TRBJ2-5
clone size: NA
V gene: TRBV2
D gene: TRBD2
CDR3 protein: CASSDQRGGQETQYF
CDR3 DNA: TGTGCCAGCAGTGACCAGCGGGGGGGACAAGAGACCCAGTACTTC

J gene: TRBJ1-5
clone size: once
V gene: TRBV6-4
D gene: NA
CDR3 protein: CASRGRTDGNQPQHF
CDR3 DNA: TGTGCCAGCAGGGGGCGGACAGACGGCAATCAGCCCCAGCATTTT

J gene: TRBJ2-1
clone size: NA
V gene: TRBV7-8
D gene: TRBD2
CDR3 protein: CASSPRGGGDNEQFF
CDR3 DNA: TGTGCCAGCAGCCCCCGTGGGGGAGGGGACAATGAGCAGTTCTTC

J gene: TRBJ1-1
clone size: NA
V gene: TRBV6-1
D gene: NA
CDR3 protein: CASSEVRLNTEAFF
CDR3 DNA: TGTGCCAGCAGTGAAGTTCGTCTGAACACTGAAGCTTTCTTT

J gene: TRBJ1-4
clone size: once
V gene: TRBV19
D gene: NA
CDR3 protein: CASTRGTTNEKLFF
CDR3 DNA: TGTGCCAGTACAAGGGGGACAACTAATGAAAAACTGTTTTTT

J gene: TRBJ2-4
clone size: NA
V gene: TRBV7-8
D gene: NA
CDR3 protein: CASSLQGSKNIQYF
CDR3 DNA: TGTGCCAGCAGCTTGCAGGGTAGCAAAAACATTCAGTACTTC

J gene: TRBJ2-1
clone size: NA
V gene: TRBV11-1
D gene: TRBD2
CDR3 protein: CASSLAPGLAHEQFF
CDR3 DNA: TGTGCCAGCAGCTTAGCCCCGGGACTAGCTCATGAGCAGTTCTTC

J gene: TRBJ1-1
clone size: NA
V gene: TRBV30
D gene: NA
CDR3 protein: CAWSHNTEAFF
CDR3 DNA: TGTGCCTGGAGCCACAACACTGAAGCTTTCTTT

J gene: TRBJ1-1
clone size: NA
V gene: TRBV19
D gene: TRBD1
CDR3 protein: CASSLTGGQGTEAFF
CDR3 DNA: TGTGCCAGTAGTTTGACAGGGGGCCAGGGCACTGAAGCTTTCTTT

J gene: TRBJ2-5
clone size: NA
V gene: TRBV6-1
D gene: NA
CDR3 protein: CASSVARRETQYF
CDR3 DNA: TGTGCCAGCAGTGTAGCCAGAAGGGAGACCCAGTACTTC

J gene: TRBJ1-1
clone size: once
V gene: TRBV6-1
D gene: NA
CDR3 protein: CASTWGTEAFF
CDR3 DNA: TGTGCCAGCACCTGGGGCACTGAAGCTTTCTTT

J gene: TRBJ1-6
clone size: NA
V gene: TRBV5-6
D gene: NA
CDR3 protein: CASSSYLEDRVDSPLHF
CDR3 DNA: TGTGCCAGCAGCTCTTATCTAGAGGACCGGGTGGATTCACCCCTCCACTTT

J gene: TRBJ2-3
clone size: NA
V gene: TRBV4-1
D gene: NA
CDR3 protein: CASSQVVSTDTQYF
CDR3 DNA: TGCGCCAGCAGCCAAGTCGTCAGCACAGATACGCAGTATTTT

J gene: TRBJ2-7
clone size: NA
V gene: TRBV19
D gene: TRBD1
CDR3 protein: CASSIATPGQGSYEQYF
CDR3 DNA: TGTGCCAGTAGTATAGCCACACCGGGACAGGGGAGCTACGAGCAGTACTTC

J gene: TRBJ2-1
clone size: few
V gene: TRBV15
D gene: TRBD2
CDR3 protein: CATSHSAGGWNEQFF
CDR3 DNA: TGTGCCACCAGTCATTCGGCGGGAGGTTGGAATGAGCAGTTCTTC

J gene: TRBJ2-2
clone size: NA
V gene: TRBV11-2
D gene: NA
CDR3 protein: CASSFLGATGELFF
CDR3 DNA: TGTGCCAGCAGCTTTCTGGGGGCCACCGGGGAGCTGTTTTTT

J gene: TRBJ1-2
clone size: few
V gene: TRBV21-1
D gene: NA
CDR3 protein: CASRVGADRLYGYTF
CDR3 DNA: TGTGCCAGCAGAGTCGGTGCGGACAGGCTCTATGGCTACACCTTC

J gene: TRBJ2-3
clone size: NA
V gene: TRBV5-1
D gene: TRBD2
CDR3 protein: CASSLRTSASTDTQYF
CDR3 DNA: TGCGCCAGCAGCTTGAGGACTAGCGCTAGCACAGATACGCAGTATTTT

J gene: TRBJ2-5
clone size: NA
V gene: TRBV30
D gene: NA
CDR3 protein: CALKKETQYF
CDR3 DNA: TGTGCTCTCAAGAAAGAGACCCAGTACTTC

J gene: TRBJ1-3
clone size: NA
V gene: TRBV5-1
D gene: NA
CDR3 protein: CASSLAGGRGRSGNTIYF
CDR3 DNA: TGCGCCAGCAGCTTGGCCGGTGGCAGGGGAAGATCTGGAAACACCATATATTTT

J gene: TRBJ2-3
clone size: once
V gene: TRBV25-1
D gene: NA
CDR3 protein: CASSEYDTTDTQYF
CDR3 DNA: TGTGCCAGCAGTGAATACGACACCACAGATACGCAGTATTTT

J gene: TRBJ1-4
clone size: NA
V gene: TRBV6-6
D gene: TRBD1
CDR3 protein: CASRFGQGNEKLFF
CDR3 DNA: TGTGCCAGCAGATTCGGACAGGGTAATGAAAAACTGTTTTTT

J gene: TRBJ2-3
clone size: NA
V gene: TRBV29-1
D gene: NA
CDR3 protein: CSAPQGLSTDTQYF
CDR3 DNA: TGCAGCGCCCCACAGGGTTTGAGCACAGATACGCAGTATTTT

J gene: TRBJ2-3
clone size: NA
V gene: TRBV27
D gene: NA
CDR3 protein: CASIHFGGSTDTQYF
CDR3 DNA: TGTGCCAGCATCCACTTCGGCGGGTCGACAGATACGCAGTATTTT

J gene: TRBJ1-6
clone size: once
V gene: TRBV5-8
D gene: NA
CDR3 protein: CASSLVGSPLHF
CDR3 DNA: TGTGCCAGCAGCTTGGTCGGTTCACCCCTCCACTTT

J gene: TRBJ2-1
clone size: NA
V gene: TRBV9
D gene: TRBD2
CDR3 protein: CASSPGVAGGNEQFF
CDR3 DNA: TGTGCCAGCAGTCCAGGGGTAGCGGGAGGCAATGAGCAGTTCTTC